A selection of T cell receptor beta chains follows, all from one sample in a study of OX40 agonist ivuxolimab in advanced cancers. Using immunoSEQ multiplex PCR, the repertoire was profiled, and TCRdb retains in-frame clones only, with some absent. The sample lists about 78,000 clones, more than 80% seen once, with 0.4% to 0.5% in the top ten. The sample in question was CD4+ or CD8+ T cells sorted from blood, obtained in a trial of the OX40 agonist ivuxolimab. The receptors originated from an adult with an advanced solid tumor such as melanoma, head and neck, liver or kidney cancer. Both conserved end residues are part of each CDR3. The D gene is left open where the match is weak. Where a row states a size, it is once, few, many or the class of an expanded clone; other rows omit it.

D gene: TRBD1; V gene: TRBV11-2; J gene: TRBJ2-2; clone size: once; CDR3 protein: CARSIRQGGTGELFF; CDR3 DNA: TGTGCCCGCAGCATACGACAGGGGGGGACCGGGGAGCTGTTTTTT
D gene: .; V gene: TRBV7-8; J gene: TRBJ1-5; clone size: few; CDR3 protein: CASSSKVGGSNQPQHF; CDR3 DNA: TGTGCCAGCAGCTCCAAGGTTGGAGGGAGCAATCAGCCCCAGCATTTT
D gene: TRBD1; V gene: TRBV5-8; J gene: TRBJ1-5; clone size: .; CDR3 protein: CASSHTGQINQPQHF; CDR3 DNA: TGTGCCAGCAGCCACACGGGACAGATCAATCAGCCCCAGCATTTT
D gene: TRBD1; V gene: TRBV2; J gene: TRBJ1-4; clone size: .; CDR3 protein: CASSGDRAATNEKLFF; CDR3 DNA: TGTGCCAGCAGTGGGGACAGGGCTGCAACTAATGAAAAACTGTTTTTT
D gene: TRBD1; V gene: TRBV5-5; J gene: TRBJ1-1; clone size: .; CDR3 protein: CASSAGTANTEAFF; CDR3 DNA: TGTGCCAGCAGCGCTGGGACAGCCAACACTGAAGCTTTCTTT
D gene: TRBD1; V gene: TRBV11-3; J gene: TRBJ2-2; clone size: .; CDR3 protein: CASSLRQGATGELFF; CDR3 DNA: TGTGCCAGCAGCTTGAGGCAGGGGGCCACCGGGGAGCTGTTTTTT
D gene: TRBD1; V gene: TRBV5-6; J gene: TRBJ1-2; clone size: .; CDR3 protein: CASSPRGRKIYGYTF; CDR3 DNA: TGTGCCAGCAGCCCCAGGGGGCGGAAGATTTATGGCTACACCTTC
D gene: TRBD1; V gene: TRBV30; J gene: TRBJ1-6; clone size: few; CDR3 protein: CAFRGQNNSPLHF; CDR3 DNA: TGTGCCTTCAGGGGACAGAATAATTCACCCCTCCACTTT
D gene: TRBD2; V gene: TRBV6-6; J gene: TRBJ2-5; clone size: .; CDR3 protein: CASSRTSGGARETQYF; CDR3 DNA: TGTGCCAGCAGTCGGACTAGCGGGGGGGCAAGGGAGACCCAGTACTTC
D gene: .; V gene: TRBV27; J gene: TRBJ2-2; clone size: .; CDR3 protein: CASSLLSKRELFF; CDR3 DNA: TGTGCCAGCAGTTTATTGTCCAAGAGGGAGCTGTTTTTT
D gene: TRBD1; V gene: TRBV6-6; J gene: TRBJ1-2; clone size: .; CDR3 protein: CASSYGQGAGYGYTF; CDR3 DNA: TGTGCCAGCAGTTACGGTCAGGGGGCCGGCTATGGCTACACCTTC
D gene: .; V gene: TRBV5-1; J gene: TRBJ1-2; clone size: .; CDR3 protein: CASSLAKGASNYGYTF; CDR3 DNA: TGCGCCAGCAGCTTGGCGAAGGGAGCATCTAACTATGGCTACACCTTC
D gene: TRBD2; V gene: TRBV7-2; J gene: TRBJ2-1; clone size: .; CDR3 protein: CASTVRAGASNEQFF; CDR3 DNA: TGTGCCAGCACCGTTAGAGCGGGAGCGAGCAATGAGCAGTTCTTC
D gene: .; V gene: TRBV7-2; J gene: TRBJ2-2; clone size: .; CDR3 protein: CASSPDRRTGELFF; CDR3 DNA: TGTGCCAGCAGCCCAGATCGGAGGACTGGGGAGCTGTTTTTT
D gene: .; V gene: TRBV6-1; J gene: TRBJ1-3; clone size: .; CDR3 protein: CASSLQGSSDTIYF; CDR3 DNA: TGTGCCAGCAGTTTACAGGGAAGCTCGGACACCATATATTTT
D gene: .; V gene: TRBV4-1; J gene: TRBJ2-1; clone size: .; CDR3 protein: CASSHYNEQFF; CDR3 DNA: TGCGCCAGCAGCCACTACAATGAGCAGTTCTTC
D gene: TRBD1; V gene: TRBV6-5; J gene: TRBJ1-2; clone size: .; CDR3 protein: CASTRGQGGYGYTF; CDR3 DNA: TGTGCCAGCACCAGGGGACAGGGGGGATATGGCTACACCTTC
D gene: .; V gene: TRBV19; J gene: TRBJ2-3; clone size: .; CDR3 protein: CASSIGGHPPRDTQYF; CDR3 DNA: TGTGCCAGTAGTATAGGAGGACATCCACCCAGAGATACGCAGTATTTT
D gene: .; V gene: TRBV19; J gene: TRBJ2-2; clone size: .; CDR3 protein: CASSSDSANTGELFF; CDR3 DNA: TGTGCCAGTAGTTCGGACTCCGCGAACACCGGGGAGCTGTTTTTT
D gene: .; V gene: TRBV27; J gene: TRBJ1-5; clone size: .; CDR3 protein: CASSKIPPGVGSQPQHF; CDR3 DNA: TGTGCCAGCAGTAAAATCCCCCCAGGGGTAGGAAGTCAGCCCCAGCATTTT